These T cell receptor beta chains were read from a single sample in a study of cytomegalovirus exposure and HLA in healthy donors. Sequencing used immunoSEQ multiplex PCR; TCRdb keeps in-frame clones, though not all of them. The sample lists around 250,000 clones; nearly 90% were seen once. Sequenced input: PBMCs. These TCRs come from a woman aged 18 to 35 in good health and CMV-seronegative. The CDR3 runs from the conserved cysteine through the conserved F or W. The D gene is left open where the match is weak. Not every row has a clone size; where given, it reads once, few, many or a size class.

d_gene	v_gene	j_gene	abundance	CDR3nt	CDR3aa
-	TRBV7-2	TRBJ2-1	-	TGTGCCAGCAGCTTAGTACTGAATGAGCAGTTCTTC	CASSLVLNEQFF
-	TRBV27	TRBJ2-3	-	TGTGCCAGCAGGCGGACAGCTCTGAGTACAGATACGCAGTATTTT	CASRRTALSTDTQYF
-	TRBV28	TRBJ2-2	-	TGTGCCAGCAGGGGGAGTTTGGCGCGGCACACCGGGGAGCTGTTTTTT	CASRGSLARHTGELFF
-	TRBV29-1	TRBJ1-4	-	TGCAGCGTTGAAGACCAGGGCAGTGAAAAACTGTTTTTT	CSVEDQGSEKLFF
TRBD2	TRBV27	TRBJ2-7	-	TGTGCCAGCAGTTTATCTTCTAGCGGGGCAACCTACGAGCAGTACTTC	CASSLSSSGATYEQYF
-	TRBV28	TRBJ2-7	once	TGTGCCAGCAGAGTACAGGGTAGGGTTGATGTGAACGAGCAGTACTTC	CASRVQGRVDVNEQYF
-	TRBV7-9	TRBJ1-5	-	TGTGCCAGCAGCTTAGGTCCGGGATTCAATCAGCCCCAGCATTTT	CASSLGPGFNQPQHF
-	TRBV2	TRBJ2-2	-	TGTGCCAGCAGTGCAGGGGCGTGGGAGCTGTTTTTT	CASSAGAWELFF
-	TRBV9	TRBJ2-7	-	TGTGCCAGCAGCCCTTGGGACACCGACTACGAGCAGTACTTC	CASSPWDTDYEQYF
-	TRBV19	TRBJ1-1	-	TGTGCCAGTAGAAGAGATGAAGCTTTCTTT	CASRRDEAFF
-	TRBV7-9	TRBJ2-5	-	TGTGCCAGCAGCTTACAGGGGACCCAAGAGACCCAGTACTTC	CASSLQGTQETQYF
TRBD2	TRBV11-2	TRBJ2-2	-	TGTGCCAGCAGCTCCGAGCGGGGCGGGGAGCTGTTTTTT	CASSSERGGELFF
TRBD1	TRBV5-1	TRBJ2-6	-	TGCGCCAGCAGCCGCAACAGGGGGAGAGGGGCCAACGTCCTGACTTTC	CASSRNRGRGANVLTF
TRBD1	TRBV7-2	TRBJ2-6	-	TGTGCCAGCAGCTGGACCGGGACAGCCTCTGGGGCCAACGTCCTGACTTTC	CASSWTGTASGANVLTF
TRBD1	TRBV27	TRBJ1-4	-	TGTGCCAGCAGTTCGCCGACAGGGCGAAGTGAAAAACTGTTTTTT	CASSSPTGRSEKLFF
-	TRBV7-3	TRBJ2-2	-	TGTGCCAGCAGCTCCACAGGGCCCGGGGAGCTGTTTTTT	CASSSTGPGELFF
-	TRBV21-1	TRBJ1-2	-	TGTGCCAGCAGCCTTTTGGGGGGACAGGGGGCGGCAGGCTACACCTTC	CASSLLGGQGAAGYTF
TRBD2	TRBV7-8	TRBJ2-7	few	TGTGCCAGCAGCTTAACCAGACTAGCGGGAAACTACGAGCAGTACTTC	CASSLTRLAGNYEQYF
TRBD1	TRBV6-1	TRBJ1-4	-	TGTGCCAGCAGACCGACAGGGGGTGGGGAAAAACTGTTTTTT	CASRPTGGGEKLFF
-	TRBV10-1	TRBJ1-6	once	TGCGCCAGCAGTCTGACCCAGGGGAATTCACCCCTCCACTTT	CASSLTQGNSPLHF
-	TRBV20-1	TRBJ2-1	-	TGCAGTGCTACCGGGACTCCCGAGCAGTTCTTC	CSATGTPEQFF
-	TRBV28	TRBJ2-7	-	TGTGCCAGCACCTCTCCCCTAGTTGCGGGTGCCTACGAGCAGTACTTC	CASTSPLVAGAYEQYF
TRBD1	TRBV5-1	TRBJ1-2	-	TGCGCCAGCAGCGGGACAGGGTATCGTTCCTATGGCTACACCTTC	CASSGTGYRSYGYTF
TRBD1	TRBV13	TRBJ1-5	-	TGTGCCAGCAGCTTGACAGGGGTGAGTGGCAATCAGCCCCAGCATTTT	CASSLTGVSGNQPQHF
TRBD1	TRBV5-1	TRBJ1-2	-	TGCGCCAGCAGCAAGCCAACTACAGGGGGCGCTTACTATGGCTACACCTTC	CASSKPTTGGAYYGYTF
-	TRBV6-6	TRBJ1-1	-	TGTGCCAGCAGCCCAGAGACATATACTGAAGCTTTCTTT	CASSPETYTEAFF
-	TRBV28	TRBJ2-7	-	TGTGCCAGCAGATTGACAGGGACTGCCTACGAGCAGTACTTC	CASRLTGTAYEQYF
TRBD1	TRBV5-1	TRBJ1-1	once	TGCGCCAGCAGTTACGACAGGGCGAACACTGAAGCTTTCTTT	CASSYDRANTEAFF
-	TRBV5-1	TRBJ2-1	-	TGCGCCAGCAACTCAGGGTTGCGGGGACTTGTTTACAATGAGCAGTTCTTC	CASNSGLRGLVYNEQFF
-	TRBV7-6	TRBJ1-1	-	TGTGCCAGCAGCTTAGTATCCGGGGGGCGCCACACTGAAGCTTTCTTT	CASSLVSGGRHTEAFF
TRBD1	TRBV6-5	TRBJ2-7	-	TGTGCCAGCAGTTACTCAGTCAGGGGGCGAAGCGAGCAGTACTTC	CASSYSVRGRSEQYF
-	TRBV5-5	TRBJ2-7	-	TGTGCCAGCAGCTTGTATGACACGGAGGCCTACGAGCAGTACTTC	CASSLYDTEAYEQYF
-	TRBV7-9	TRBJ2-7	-	TGTGCCAGCAGCCCGTCCCAGGGTAGGGAGGCCTACGAGCAGTACTTC	CASSPSQGREAYEQYF
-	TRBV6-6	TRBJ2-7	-	TGTGCCAGCAGTTACCCCGGGGAATCCTACGAGCAGTACTTC	CASSYPGESYEQYF
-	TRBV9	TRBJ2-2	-	TGTGCCAGCAGCCCCAGGACAAGCCATGCGAACACCGGGGAGCTGTTTTTT	CASSPRTSHANTGELFF
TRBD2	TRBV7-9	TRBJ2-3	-	TGTGCCAGCAGCTCCAGACTAGCGGGAAACACAGATACGCAGTATTTT	CASSSRLAGNTDTQYF
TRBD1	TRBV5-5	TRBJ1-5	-	TGTGCCAGCAGCCCCTGGGGACAGAGTTATAGCAATCAGCCCCAGCATTTT	CASSPWGQSYSNQPQHF
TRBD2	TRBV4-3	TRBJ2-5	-	TGCGCCAGCAGCCAAGCCGCAGCGGGAACCCAAGAGACCCAGTACTTC	CASSQAAAGTQETQYF
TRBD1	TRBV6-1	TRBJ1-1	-	TGTGCCAGCAGGCCCAGGACAGGGACCATCACTGAAGCTTTCTTT	CASRPRTGTITEAFF
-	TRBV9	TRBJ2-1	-	TGTGCCAGCAGCGTAGCTACCGGGGTTTCCTACAATGAGCAGTTCTTC	CASSVATGVSYNEQFF
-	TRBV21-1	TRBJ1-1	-	TGTGCCAGCAGCAAAGGACCGGACAGTGAACAGAGGGGCACTGAAGCTTTCTTT	CASSKGPDSEQRGTEAFF
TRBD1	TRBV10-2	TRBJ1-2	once	TGCGCCAGCAGTGAGTTACAGGGGGGATATGGCTACACCTTC	CASSELQGGYGYTF
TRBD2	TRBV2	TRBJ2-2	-	TGTGCCAGCCGATGGGGGGGGTCCGGGGAGCTGTTTTTT	CASRWGGSGELFF
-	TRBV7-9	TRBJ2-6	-	TGTGCCAGCAGCCTTACGACAACTGGGGCCAACGTCCTGACTTTC	CASSLTTTGANVLTF
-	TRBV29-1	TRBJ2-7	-	TGCAGCGTTGCGGGGGTATCCGTAGGGACAGTTCGCTCCTACGAGCAGTACTTC	CSVAGVSVGTVRSYEQYF
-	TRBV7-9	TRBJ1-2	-	TGTGCCAGCAGCTTACCGGGGGAGTCTAACTATGGCTACACCTTC	CASSLPGESNYGYTF
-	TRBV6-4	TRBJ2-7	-	TGTGCCAGCAGTGGGGGTCCGGGGGTAATCCACGAGCAGTACTTC	CASSGGPGVIHEQYF
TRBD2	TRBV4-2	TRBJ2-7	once	TGTGCCAGCAGCCAAGTTCTCTTCTATAGGCGGGGGGGCCTCGCCGAGCAGTACTTC	CASSQVLFYRRGGLAEQYF